The 15 T cell receptor beta chains below all came from one sample that was sequenced in a study of shared clonotypes between healthy human individuals. Produced via immunoSEQ multiplex PCR; TCRdb's table is partial and in-frame only. This table has about 980,000 clones, 76% appearing once. Sequencing used memory CD4+ T cells sorted from blood. Subset given: CD45RA-negative fraction. These receptors originate from a man between 18 and 35 years old in good health.

The rearrangement joins TRBV9 to TRBJ2-3; no clear D gene. Germline V gene data show CDR1 as SGDLS and CDR2 as YYNGEE. The germline V and J ends were trimmed by 0 bases and 6 bases, with 5 bases remaining between them. The CDR3 totals 12 residues. The CDR3 loop is CASSVARDTQYF. CDR3 coding DNA: TGTGCCAGCAGCGTAGCTAGGGATACGCAGTATTTT.

This chain connects TRBV19 to TRBJ2-5, with D uncertain. CDR3 length: 14 amino acids. The germline V gene has CDR1 LNHDA and CDR2 SQIVND (reference sequence). The V end was cut by 4 bases, the J end by 7 bases, with 16 bases between. The CDR3 loop reads CASSTGQTLGTQYF. CDR3 bases: TGTGCCAGTAGTACGGGTCAAACCCTAGGGACCCAGTACTTC.

CDR3 amino acids: CSVAGTGLAYGYTF. CDR3 bases: TGCAGCGTTGCCGGGACAGGGCTCGCCTATGGCTACACCTTC. This sequence joins TRBV29-1 and TRBJ1-2, with 9 bases fitting TRBD1. The V and J ends lost 4 bases and 4 bases, in that order; junction bases with no gene match: 7. Germline lookup yields CDR1 SQVTM and CDR2 ANQGSEA. This CDR3 has 14 residues.

This chain joins TRBV11-3 and TRBJ2-3; weak D call: TRBD1 (5 bases). Germline V gene data show CDR1 as SGHNT and CDR2 as YENEEA. This CDR3 is 14 amino acids long. The V gene lost 3 bases and the J gene lost 2 bases, with 9 bases spanning the gap. The CDR3 DNA reads TGTGCCAGCAGCTTCGACAGTTACACAGATACGCAGTATTTT. Translating it yields CASSFDSYTDTQYF.

The chain is built from TRBV6-1 and TRBJ2-7; 9 positions match TRBD1. Germline V gene sequence: CDR1 MNHNS, CDR2 SASEGT. The CDR3 covers 13 residues. J gave up 2 bases and V 10 bases, and 6 bases lay outside the gene matches. For the CDR3, the DNA is TGTGCCACCGGGGACAGGGTTCCCTACGAGCAGTACTTC. It codes for CATGDRVPYEQYF.

The rearrangement links TRBV2 to TRBJ1-5, with a weak D call TRBD1 (5 bases). The V end lost 8 bases, the J end lost 6 bases, and 29 bases lay between the germline ends. Germline V CDR1 and CDR2: SNHLY, FYNNEI. This CDR3 spans 18 amino acids. The CDR3 DNA reads as TGTGCCAGCGTGGGGAGGCAGGGCCCAACCACAGGCGCTCAGCCCCAGCATTTT. Its protein product is CASVGRQGPTTGAQPQHF.

The rearrangement joins TRBV7-9 to TRBJ2-2; TRBD1 might be the D (5 bases). Germline V CDR1 and CDR2: SEHNR, FQNEAQ (reference sequence). This CDR3 spans 15 amino acids. Trimming pared 2 bases from V and 1 base from J, leaving 8 bases between. This CDR3 reads CASSLRQGNTGELFF. The CDR3 nucleotides read TGTGCCAGCAGCTTACGGCAGGGGAACACCGGGGAGCTGTTTTTT.

The CDR3 here is CASSLGAGARNTGELFF. CDR3 coding DNA: TGTGCCAGCAGCTTAGGAGCAGGGGCGCGGAACACCGGGGAGCTGTTTTTT. The rearrangement uses TRBV7-2 and TRBJ2-2; possible D gene TRBD1, 6 bases. Germline V gene data show CDR1 as SGHTA and CDR2 as FQGNSA. Trimming took 1 base from V and 1 from J, leaving 13 bases between them. The CDR3 covers 17 residues. Filled out from reference TRBV7-2 and TRBJ2-2, the complete variable domain reads GAGVSQSPSNKVTEKGKDVELRCDPISGHTALYWYRQSLGQGLEFLIYFQGNSAPDKSGLPSDRFSAERTGGSVSTLTIQRTQQEDSAVYLCASSLGAGARNTGELFFGEGSRLTVL.

V and J are TRBV2 and TRBJ1-4; no clear D gene. CDR1 and CDR2 (germline): SNHLY, FYNNEI. The CDR3 length is 12 residues. The ends were cut back, 3 bases at V and 8 bases at J, with 7 bases in the middle. Written as DNA, the CDR3 is TGTGCCAGCAGTGAGGGTGGGGAAAAACTGTTTTTT. It yields the protein CASSEGGEKLFF. The variable domain in full, with the rest retrieved from reference TRBV2 and TRBJ1-4, is EPEVTQTPSHQVTQMGQEVILRCVPISNHLYFYWYRQILGQKVEFLVSFYNNEISEKSEIFDDQFSVERPDGSNFTLKIRSTKLEDSAMYFCASSEGGEKLFFGSGTQLSVL.

The CDR3 sequence: CASSLSGRPTDTQYF. DNA for the CDR3: TGTGCCAGCAGTTTATCCGGGAGGCCGACAGATACGCAGTATTTT. The chain uses TRBV28 and TRBJ2-3, with 7 positions matching TRBD2. V was clipped by 1 base and J by 3 bases; unmatched bases: 4. The CDR3 has 15 residues. Germline loops: CDR1 MDHEN, CDR2 SYDVKM.

This clone was detected ten times or more. The V call is TRBV7-9, the J call TRBJ1-4; tentatively, D is TRBD1 (5 bases). The V gene's germline CDR1 is SEHNR and CDR2 FQNEAQ (reference sequence). CDR3 length equals 14 residues. Trimming pared 4 bases from V and 6 bases from J, leaving 12 bases between. CDR3 sequence (DNA): TGTGCCAGCAGCTCCAGGGTGGTGGATGAAAAACTGTTTTTT. Protein: CASSSRVVDEKLFF. Drawing the rest from reference TRBV7-9 and TRBJ1-4, the complete variable domain is DTGVSQNPRHKITKRGQNVTFRCDPISEHNRLYWYRQTLGQGPEFLTYFQNEAQLEKSRLLSDRFSAERPKGSFSTLEIQRTEQGDSAMYLCASSSRVVDEKLFFGSGTQLSVL.

The genes are TRBV7-9 and TRBJ1-2, with D tentatively TRBD1 (5 bases). The V end lost 1 base, the J end lost 4 bases, and 7 bases lay between the germline ends. This CDR3 region has 13 residues. From germline, CDR1 is SEHNR and CDR2 FQNEAQ (reference sequence). CDR3 nucleotide sequence: TGTGCCAGCAGCTTAGGGGGGATCTATGGCTACACCTTC. It translates to CASSLGGIYGYTF. Full variable domain (outside the CDR3, taken from reference TRBV7-9 and TRBJ1-2): DTGVSQNPRHKITKRGQNVTFRCDPISEHNRLYWYRQTLGQGPEFLTYFQNEAQLEKSRLLSDRFSAERPKGSFSTLEIQRTEQGDSAMYLCASSLGGIYGYTFGSGTRLTVV.

The chain links TRBV11-2 to TRBJ2-5; 8 bases match TRBD1. Germline V gives CDR1 SGHAT, CDR2 FQNNGV. With 2 bases clipped from V and 3 bases from J, the junction kept 17 bases outside the gene matches. This CDR3 contains 19 residues. The CDR3 DNA reads as TGTGCCAGCAGCTTATACTGGGAGGAGGCAGGGGGCGCTAAAGAGACCCAGTACTTC. The encoded protein is CASSLYWEEAGGAKETQYF.

The chain has TRBV5-1 and TRBJ1-1; D is undetermined. This CDR3 is built from 13 residues. Germline CDR1 SGHRS, CDR2 YFSETQ. Trimming pared 0 bases from V and 10 bases from J, leaving 13 bases between. The CDR3: CASSLEGGGGAFF. The CDR3 coding sequence is TGCGCCAGCAGCTTGGAAGGAGGTGGAGGAGCTTTCTTT.

The chain recombines TRBV18 with TRBJ2-7; D is unclear. Trimming left V 1 base short and J 6 bases short, with 13 bases between. The CDR3 consists of 14 residues. CDR1 is KGHSH, CDR2 LQKENI, per germline. The DNA for the CDR3 is TGTGCCAGCTCACCACAGCGAGAGGATGTCGAGCAGTACTTC. As protein: CASSPQREDVEQYF.